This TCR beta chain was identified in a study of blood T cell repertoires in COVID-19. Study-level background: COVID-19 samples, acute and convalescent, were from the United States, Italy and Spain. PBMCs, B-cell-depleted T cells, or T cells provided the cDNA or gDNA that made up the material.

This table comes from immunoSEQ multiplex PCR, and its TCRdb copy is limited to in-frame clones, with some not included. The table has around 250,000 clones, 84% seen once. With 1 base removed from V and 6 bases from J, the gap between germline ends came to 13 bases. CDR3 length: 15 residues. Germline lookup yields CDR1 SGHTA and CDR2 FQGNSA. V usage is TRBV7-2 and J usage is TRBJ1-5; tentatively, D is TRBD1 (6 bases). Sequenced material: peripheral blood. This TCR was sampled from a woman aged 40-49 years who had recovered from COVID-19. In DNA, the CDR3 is TGTGCCAGCAGCTTAGTAGCGGGGGCGGTTCAGCCCCAGCATTTT. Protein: CASSLVAGAVQPQHF. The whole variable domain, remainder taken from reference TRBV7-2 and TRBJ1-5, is GAGVSQSPSNKVTEKGKDVELRCDPISGHTALYWYRQSLGQGLEFLIYFQGNSAPDKSGLPSDRFSAERTGGSVSTLTIQRTQQEDSAVYLCASSLVAGAVQPQHFGDGTRLSIL.